This T cell receptor (beta chain) was sequenced in a study of T cell responses to AZD1222 COVID-19 vaccine. Profiled with immunoSEQ multiplex PCR; TCRdb holds only in-frame clones, not every one. In the table there are 90,000 to 130,000 clones, roughly 84% of which are singletons. This CDR3 comprises 16 residues. In germline, CDR1 is KGHSH, CDR2 LQKENI. Unmatched junction bases numbered 10, after V lost 3 bases and J lost 10 bases. The gene calls are TRBV18 and TRBJ1-6, with 9 nucleotides matching TRBD1. Sample: peripheral blood, taken on day 0 of AZD1222 vaccination. This receptor was obtained from an adult in good health. CDR3 nucleotide sequence: TGTGCCAGCTCACCCTCGGGGGACAGGGCGGGATCACCCCTCCACTTT. It specifies CASSPSGDRAGSPLHF.